This T cell receptor beta chain originates from a study of response to subunit inactivated influenza vaccine. TCRdb independently ran MiXCR on the RT-PCR reads; one entry per CDR3 protein. Found here are about 650,000 distinct CDR3 sequences, about 15% of them singletons; the top ten hold under 14%. This clonotype was observed many times. Germline loops: CDR1 SGHTA, CDR2 FQGTGA. V dropped 5 bases and J dropped 2 bases, with 11 bases sitting between them. This CDR3 has 14 residues. Sequencing used PBMCs from blood, obtained 11 to 12 days after vaccination. This sequence joins TRBV7-3 and TRBJ2-3, with TRBD2 as a possible D gene (6 bases). This receptor was identified in a man aged 50-59 years who received an inactivated influenza vaccine. The CDR3 sequence: CASSRLDYTDTQYF. The CDR3 DNA sequence: TGTGCCAGCAGCCGACTAGACTACACAGATACGCAGTATTTT.